This record concerns one TCR beta chain sequence. Its specificity is unknown. The protocol was immunoSEQ multiplex PCR, while the TCRdb copy is restricted to in-frame clones and leaves out a portion. The table has over 8,000 clones, around three quarters seen once. The data belong to a study of tumor-infiltrating lymphocytes in localized non-small cell lung cancer. Overall study findings and caveats: T-cell fraction did not differ between immunotypes IM1 and IM2.

The V gene's germline CDR1 is MNHNS and CDR2 SASEGT. The CDR3 length is 15 residues. V lost 1 base and J 2 bases, leaving 9 bases between the germline ends. The TCR originated in a human donor with non-small cell lung cancer. V gene TRBV6-1 combines with J gene TRBJ1-5; tentatively, D is TRBD1 (6 bases). Sequenced: uninvolved lung tissue not adjacent to the tumor. This chain's CDR3 is CASSEDREGNQPQHF. The CDR3 nucleotides read TGTGCCAGCAGTGAAGACAGGGAGGGCAATCAGCCCCAGCATTTT.